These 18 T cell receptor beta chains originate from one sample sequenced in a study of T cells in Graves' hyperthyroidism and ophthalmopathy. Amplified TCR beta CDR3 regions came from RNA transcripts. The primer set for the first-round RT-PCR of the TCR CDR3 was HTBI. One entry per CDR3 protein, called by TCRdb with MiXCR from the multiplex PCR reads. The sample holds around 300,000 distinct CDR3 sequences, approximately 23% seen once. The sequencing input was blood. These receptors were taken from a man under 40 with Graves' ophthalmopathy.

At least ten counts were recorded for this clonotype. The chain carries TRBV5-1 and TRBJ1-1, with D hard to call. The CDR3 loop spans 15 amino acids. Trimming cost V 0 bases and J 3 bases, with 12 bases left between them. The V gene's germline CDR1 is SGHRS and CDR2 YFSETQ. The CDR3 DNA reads TGCGCCAGCAGCTTGGCGCGCCATACGGACACTGAAGCTTTCTTT. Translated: CASSLARHTDTEAFF.

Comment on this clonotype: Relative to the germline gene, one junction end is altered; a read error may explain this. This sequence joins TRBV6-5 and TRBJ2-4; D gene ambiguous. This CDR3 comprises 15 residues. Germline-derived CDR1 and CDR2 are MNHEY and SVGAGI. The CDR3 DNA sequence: TGTGCCAGCAGTTCCGCCGCCTCCAGAGGTAACACTCAGTACTTC. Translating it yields CASSSAASRGNTQYF.

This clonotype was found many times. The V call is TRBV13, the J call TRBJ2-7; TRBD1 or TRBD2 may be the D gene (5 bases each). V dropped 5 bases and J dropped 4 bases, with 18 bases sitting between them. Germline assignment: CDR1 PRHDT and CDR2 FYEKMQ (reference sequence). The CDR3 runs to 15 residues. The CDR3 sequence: CASSRREEGSYEQYF. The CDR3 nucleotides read TGTGCCAGCAGCCGCAGGGAAGAGGGCTCTTACGAGCAGTACTTC.

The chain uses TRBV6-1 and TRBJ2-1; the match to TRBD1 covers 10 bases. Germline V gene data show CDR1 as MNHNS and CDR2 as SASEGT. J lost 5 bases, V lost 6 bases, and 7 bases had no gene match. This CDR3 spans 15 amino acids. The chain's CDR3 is CASSPDRGRNNEQFF. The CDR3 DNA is TGTGCCAGCAGCCCCGACAGGGGGCGAAACAATGAGCAGTTCTTC.

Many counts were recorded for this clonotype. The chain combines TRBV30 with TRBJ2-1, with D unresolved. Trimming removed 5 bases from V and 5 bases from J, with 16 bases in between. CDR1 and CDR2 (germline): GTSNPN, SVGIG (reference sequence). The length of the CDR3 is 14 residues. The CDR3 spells CAWFKMRQHNEQFF. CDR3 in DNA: TGTGCCTGGTTCAAGATGCGGCAACACAATGAGCAGTTCTTC.

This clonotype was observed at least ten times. The CDR3 sequence: CASRPNLGGYGTDTQYF. CDR3 bases: TGTGCCAGCAGGCCAAATTTAGGGGGATATGGCACAGATACGCAGTATTTT. The rearrangement links TRBV27 to TRBJ2-3, with D possibly TRBD1 on 6 matching bases. CDR3 size: 17 residues. Trimming removed 6 bases from V and 1 base from J, with 20 bases in between. From germline, CDR1 is MNHEY and CDR2 SMNVEV (reference sequence).

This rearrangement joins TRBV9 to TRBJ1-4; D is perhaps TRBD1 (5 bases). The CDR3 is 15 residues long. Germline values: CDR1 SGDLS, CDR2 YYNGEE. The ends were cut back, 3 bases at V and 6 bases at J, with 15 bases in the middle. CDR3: CASSDGTGRHEKLFF. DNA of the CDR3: TGTGCCAGCAGCGACGGGACGGGACGTCATGAAAAACTGTTTTTT.

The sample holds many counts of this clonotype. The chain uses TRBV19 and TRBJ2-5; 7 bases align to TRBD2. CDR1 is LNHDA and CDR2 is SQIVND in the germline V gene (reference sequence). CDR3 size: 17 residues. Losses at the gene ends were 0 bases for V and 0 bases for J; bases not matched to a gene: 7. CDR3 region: CASSIETSATHQETQYF. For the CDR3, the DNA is TGTGCCAGTAGTATAGAAACTAGCGCAACTCACCAAGAGACCCAGTACTTC.

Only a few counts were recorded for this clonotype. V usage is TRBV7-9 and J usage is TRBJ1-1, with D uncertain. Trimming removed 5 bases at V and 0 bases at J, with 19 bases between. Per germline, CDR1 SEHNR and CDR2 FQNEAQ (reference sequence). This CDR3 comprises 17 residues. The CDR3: CASSTPLPSGVNTEAFF. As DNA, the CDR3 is TGTGCCAGCAGCACCCCCCTTCCCTCGGGTGTGAACACTGAAGCTTTCTTT.

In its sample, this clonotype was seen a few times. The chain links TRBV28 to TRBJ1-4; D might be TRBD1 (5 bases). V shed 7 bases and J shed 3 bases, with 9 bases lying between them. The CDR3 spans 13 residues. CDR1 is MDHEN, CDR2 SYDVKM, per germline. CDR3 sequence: CASNGGPNEKLFF. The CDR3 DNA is TGTGCCAGCAATGGGGGTCCTAATGAAAAACTGTTTTTT.

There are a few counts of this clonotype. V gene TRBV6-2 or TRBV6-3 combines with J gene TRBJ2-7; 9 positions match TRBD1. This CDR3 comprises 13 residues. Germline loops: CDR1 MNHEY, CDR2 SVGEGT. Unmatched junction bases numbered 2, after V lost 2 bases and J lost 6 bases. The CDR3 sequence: CASSYRQGGEQYF. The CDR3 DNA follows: TGTGCCAGCAGTTACCGACAGGGGGGCGAGCAGTACTTC.

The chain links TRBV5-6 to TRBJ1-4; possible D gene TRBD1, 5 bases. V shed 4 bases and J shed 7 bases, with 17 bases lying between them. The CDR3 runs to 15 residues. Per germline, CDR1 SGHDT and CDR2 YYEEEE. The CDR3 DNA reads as TGTGCCAGCAGCGGAACCGGGACGGGGGGTGAAAAACTGTTTTTT. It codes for CASSGTGTGGEKLFF.

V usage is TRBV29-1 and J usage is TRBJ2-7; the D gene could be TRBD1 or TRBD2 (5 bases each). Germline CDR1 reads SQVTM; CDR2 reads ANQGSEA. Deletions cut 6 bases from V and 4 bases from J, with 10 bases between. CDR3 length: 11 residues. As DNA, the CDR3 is TGCAGCGTGGGGGAAAGATACGAGCAGTACTTC. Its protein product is CSVGERYEQYF.

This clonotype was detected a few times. The CDR3 DNA reads TGTGCCAGTAGTAGCAGGGGGACTAACTATGGCTACACCTTC. This encodes CASSSRGTNYGYTF. This rearrangement joins TRBV19 to TRBJ1-2; 7 nucleotides line up with TRBD1. CDR1 is LNHDA and CDR2 is SQIVND in the germline V gene (reference sequence). V lost 4 bases, J lost 0 bases, and 2 bases stayed unmatched. The CDR3 runs to 14 residues.

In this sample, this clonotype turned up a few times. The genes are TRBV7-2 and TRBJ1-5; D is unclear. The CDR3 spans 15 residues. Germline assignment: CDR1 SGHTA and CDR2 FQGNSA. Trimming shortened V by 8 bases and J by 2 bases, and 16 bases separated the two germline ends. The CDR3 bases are TGTGCCAGCGCCCTTGGTTACCCAGGCAATCAGCCCCAGCATTTT. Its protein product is CASALGYPGNQPQHF.

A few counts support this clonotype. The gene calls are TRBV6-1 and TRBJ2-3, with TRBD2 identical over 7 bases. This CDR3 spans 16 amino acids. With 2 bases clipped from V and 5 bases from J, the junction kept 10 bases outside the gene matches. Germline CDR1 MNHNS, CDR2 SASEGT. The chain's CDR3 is CASSERLADVRDTQYF. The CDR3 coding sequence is TGTGCCAGCAGTGAACGGCTAGCGGACGTGCGAGATACGCAGTATTTT.

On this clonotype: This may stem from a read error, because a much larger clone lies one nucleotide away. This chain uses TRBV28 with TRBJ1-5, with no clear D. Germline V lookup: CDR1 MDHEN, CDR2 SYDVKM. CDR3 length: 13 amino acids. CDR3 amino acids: CVSRRGGKQPQHF. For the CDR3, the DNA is TGTGTCAGCAGGAGAGGAGGGAAGCAGCCCCAGCATTTT. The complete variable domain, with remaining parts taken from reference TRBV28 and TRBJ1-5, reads DVKVTQSSRYLVKRTGEKVFLECVQDMDHENMFWYRQDPGLGLRLIYFSYDVKMKEKGDIPEGYSVSREKKERFSLILESASTNQTSMYLCVSRRGGKQPQHFGDGTRLSIL.

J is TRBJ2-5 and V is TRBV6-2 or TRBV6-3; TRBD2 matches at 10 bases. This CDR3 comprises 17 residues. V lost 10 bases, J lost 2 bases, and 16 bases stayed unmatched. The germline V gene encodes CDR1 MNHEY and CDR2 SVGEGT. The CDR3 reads CATPLLIRTSGQETQYF. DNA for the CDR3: TGTGCCACCCCCTTGTTGATCCGGACTAGCGGACAAGAGACCCAGTACTTC.